A single sample gave rise to the 15 T cell receptor beta chains below, sequenced in a study of cytomegalovirus exposure and HLA in healthy donors. Amplification used 60 Vbeta primers and 13 Jbeta primers. Assay: immunoSEQ multiplex PCR; the TCRdb copy retains only in-frame clones and omits some. In the table there are 150,000 to 200,000 clones, around 80% of which are singletons. The sample taken for sequencing was PBMCs. The receptors were gathered from a male donor in good health and CMV-seropositive.

V is TRBV7-9 and J is TRBJ2-5, with 8 nucleotides matching TRBD2. Per the germline V gene, CDR1 is SEHNR and CDR2 is FQNEAQ (reference sequence). Germline trimming cut 6 bases from V and 3 bases from J; bases unmatched to any gene: 9. The CDR3 covers 15 residues. CDR3 nucleotide sequence: TGTGCCAGCAGGGGGGTTAGCGGGAAAAAAGAGACCCAGTACTTC. It translates to CASRGVSGKKETQYF.

J is TRBJ2-5 and V is TRBV7-9; 11 positions agree with TRBD2. CDR3 length equals 16 residues. Unmatched junction bases numbered 9, after V lost 4 bases and J lost 5 bases. The germline CDR1 and CDR2 sequences are SEHNR and FQNEAQ (reference sequence). The CDR3, as DNA: TGTGCCAGCAGCTCCCCACGACTAGCGGGACATGAGACCCAGTACTTC. Encoded protein: CASSSPRLAGHETQYF.

The rearrangement links TRBV6-6 to TRBJ2-3; 9 bases are a match to TRBD2. The CDR3 is 13 residues long. Per the germline V gene, CDR1 is MNHNY and CDR2 is SVGAGI (reference sequence). V lost 6 bases and J lost 10; bases outside the gene matches: 8. The chain's CDR3 is CASSHNSGSPQYF. CDR3 nucleotides: TGTGCCAGCAGCCACAATAGCGGGAGCCCGCAGTATTTT.

The chain employs TRBV2 and TRBJ2-3, with TRBD1 matching over 7 bases. This CDR3 is built from 14 residues. Trimming removed 0 bases from V and 9 bases from J; junction bases left unmatched: 6. Germline CDR1 reads SNHLY; CDR2 reads FYNNEI. The CDR3 here is CASSEAKGQTTQYF. In nucleotides, the CDR3 is TGTGCCAGCAGTGAAGCAAAGGGACAGACGACGCAGTATTTT. Full variable domain (outside the CDR3, taken from reference TRBV2 and TRBJ2-3): EPEVTQTPSHQVTQMGQEVILRCVPISNHLYFYWYRQILGQKVEFLVSFYNNEISEKSEIFDDQFSVERPDGSNFTLKIRSTKLEDSAMYFCASSEAKGQTTQYFGPGTRLTVL.

The V call is TRBV6-1, the J call TRBJ1-1; the D is unclear. Trimming took off 2 bases at V and 0 bases at J, with 10 bases between the two ends. CDR1 is MNHNS and CDR2 is SASEGT in the germline V gene. This CDR3 region has 15 residues. This CDR3 reads CASSENGLLNTEAFF. The CDR3 DNA reads TGTGCCAGCAGTGAAAATGGCCTTTTGAACACTGAAGCTTTCTTT.

The CDR3 is CASSSQGWGSNQPQHF. In DNA, the CDR3 is TGTGCCAGCTCATCACAGGGGTGGGGTAGCAATCAGCCCCAGCATTTT. The rearrangement links TRBV18 to TRBJ1-5; TRBD1 aligns across 7 bases. The CDR3 has 16 amino acids. Germline V gene sequence: CDR1 KGHSH, CDR2 LQKENI. Losses at the gene ends were 5 bases for V and 0 bases for J; bases not matched to a gene: 7. Based on the CDR3 plus reference TRBV18 and TRBJ1-5, the full variable domain is NAGVMQNPRHLVRRRGQEARLRCSPMKGHSHVYWYRQLPEEGLKFMVYLQKENIIDESGMPKERFSAEFPKEGPSILRIQQVVRGDSAAYFCASSSQGWGSNQPQHFGDGTRLSIL.

This clone showed up just a few times. The V gene is TRBV28, the J gene TRBJ1-5; TRBD1 matches at 10 bases. This CDR3 contains 15 residues. Germline CDR1 is MDHEN and CDR2 is SYDVKM. The V gene end was trimmed by 6 bases and the J gene end by 4 bases; junction bases not matched to a gene: 6. As DNA, the CDR3 is TGTGCCAGCAGGGACAGGGGGAGTTGGAATCAGCCCCAGCATTTT. It codes for CASRDRGSWNQPQHF.

This rearrangement joins TRBV4-1 to TRBJ1-5; a weak D match, TRBD1 (5 bases). Germline loops: CDR1 MGHRA, CDR2 YSYEKL. V was shortened by 3 bases and J by 0 bases, with 12 bases between the two germline ends. The CDR3 length is 16 residues. The CDR3: CASSQGEAVSNQPQHF. CDR3 nucleotide sequence: TGCGCCAGCAGCCAGGGGGAGGCAGTTAGCAATCAGCCCCAGCATTTT.

This chain joins TRBV6-6 and TRBJ1-4; 10 nucleotides align to TRBD1. V was pared by 6 bases and J by 7 bases, with 5 bases of the junction left unmatched. This CDR3 region has 14 residues. The germline V gene has CDR1 MNHNY and CDR2 SVGAGI (reference sequence). The CDR3 bases are TGTGCCAGCAGCTATGGACAGGGGGGTGAAAAACTGTTTTTT. Its translation: CASSYGQGGEKLFF.

This chain joins TRBV30 and TRBJ2-5; D unresolved. The CDR3 has 13 residues. Trimming pared 3 bases from V and 5 bases from J, leaving 13 bases between. CDR1 GTSNPN and CDR2 SVGIG come from the germline V gene (reference sequence). CDR3: CAWRESPPETQYF. In DNA form, the CDR3 reads TGTGCCTGGAGGGAGTCCCCCCCGGAGACCCAGTACTTC.

This clone was detected once. This chain connects TRBV11-2 to TRBJ2-1; perhaps TRBD2 as D (5 bases). CDR1 SGHAT and CDR2 FQNNGV come from the germline V gene. The V gene lost 4 bases and the J gene lost 14 bases, with 12 bases spanning the gap. This CDR3 is built from 11 residues. The CDR3, as DNA: TGTGCCAGCAGCTCCCCACGGGAAGAGTTCTTC. Translated: CASSSPREEFF.

The chain carries TRBV7-9 and TRBJ2-7, with 8 bases fitting TRBD2. V lost 3 bases, J lost 2 bases, and 3 bases stayed unmatched. The CDR3 covers 14 residues. Germline V lookup: CDR1 SEHNR, CDR2 FQNEAQ (reference sequence). The CDR3 loop is CASSFGLAAYEQYF. CDR3 bases: TGTGCCAGCAGCTTTGGACTAGCTGCCTACGAGCAGTACTTC.

This chain connects TRBV9 to TRBJ2-5; D possibly corresponds to TRBD2 (5 bases). V lost 4 bases and J 4 bases, leaving 14 bases between the germline ends. Germline lookup yields CDR1 SGDLS and CDR2 YYNGEE. The length of the CDR3 is 14 residues. The CDR3 region is CASSRGGSPETQYF. In DNA form, the CDR3 reads TGTGCCAGCAGCAGAGGAGGTTCCCCAGAGACCCAGTACTTC.

The J gene is TRBJ2-3, the V gene TRBV27, with TRBD2 matching 9 bases. There are 15 residues in the CDR3. CDR1 and CDR2 (germline): MNHEY, SMNVEV (reference sequence). V trimming: 2 bases; J trimming: 4 bases; junction bases outside the gene matches: 4. The CDR3 sequence: CASSLGGRGSDTQYF. The CDR3 coding sequence is TGTGCCAGCAGTTTAGGCGGGAGGGGTTCAGATACGCAGTATTTT.

The V gene is TRBV4-3, the J gene TRBJ2-7, with D maybe TRBD2 (5 bases). Trimming cost V 0 bases and J 4 bases, with 10 bases left between them. Germline CDR1 is LGHNA and CDR2 is YSLEER. The CDR3 loop spans 14 amino acids. This chain's CDR3 is CASSQDVGVYEQYF. As DNA, the CDR3 is TGCGCCAGCAGCCAAGACGTCGGGGTATACGAGCAGTACTTC.